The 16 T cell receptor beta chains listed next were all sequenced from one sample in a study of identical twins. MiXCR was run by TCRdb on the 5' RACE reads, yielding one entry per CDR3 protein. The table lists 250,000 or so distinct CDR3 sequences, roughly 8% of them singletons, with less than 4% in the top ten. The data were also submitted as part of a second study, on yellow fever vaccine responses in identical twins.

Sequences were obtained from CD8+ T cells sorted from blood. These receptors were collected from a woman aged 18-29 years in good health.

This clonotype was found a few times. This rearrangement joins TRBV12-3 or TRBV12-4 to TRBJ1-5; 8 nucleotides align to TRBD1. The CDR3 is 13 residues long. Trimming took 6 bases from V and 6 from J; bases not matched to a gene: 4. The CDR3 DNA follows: TGTGCCAGCAGCATTCAGGGGGCTCAGCCCCAGCATTTT. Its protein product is CASSIQGAQPQHF.

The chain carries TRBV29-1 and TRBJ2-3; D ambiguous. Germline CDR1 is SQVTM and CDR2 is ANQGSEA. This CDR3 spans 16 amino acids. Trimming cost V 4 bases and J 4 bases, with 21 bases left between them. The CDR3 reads CSVGIWLEKVADTQYF. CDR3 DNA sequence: TGCAGCGTTGGAATTTGGTTGGAGAAGGTGGCAGATACGCAGTATTTT.

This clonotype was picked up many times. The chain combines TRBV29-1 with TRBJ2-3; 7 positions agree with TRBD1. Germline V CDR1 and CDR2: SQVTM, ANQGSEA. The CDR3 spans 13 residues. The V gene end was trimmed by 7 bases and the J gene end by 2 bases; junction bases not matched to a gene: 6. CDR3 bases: TGCAGCGGAAGACAGGGCACCACAGATACGCAGTATTTT. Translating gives CSGRQGTTDTQYF.

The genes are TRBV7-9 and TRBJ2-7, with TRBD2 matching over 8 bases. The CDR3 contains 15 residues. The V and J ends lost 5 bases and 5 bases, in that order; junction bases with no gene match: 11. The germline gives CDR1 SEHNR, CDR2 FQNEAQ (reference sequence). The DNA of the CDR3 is TGTGCCAGCAGCGATCCGGGAGGGACGCCCCACGAGCAGTACTTC. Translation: CASSDPGGTPHEQYF.

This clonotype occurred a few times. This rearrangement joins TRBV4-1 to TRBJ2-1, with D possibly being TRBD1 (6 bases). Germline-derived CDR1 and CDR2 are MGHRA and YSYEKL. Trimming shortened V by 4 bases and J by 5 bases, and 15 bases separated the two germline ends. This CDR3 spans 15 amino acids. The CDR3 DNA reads TGCGCCAGCAGCCCCGGTAGGGGGTGGGACAATGAGCAGTTCTTC. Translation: CASSPGRGWDNEQFF.

The CDR3 coding sequence is TGTGCCAGCAGAGGCGGGAACGAATACTTC. It yields the protein CASRGGNEYF. V is TRBV6-2 or TRBV6-3 and J is TRBJ2-7, with D tentatively TRBD2 (6 bases). Trimming stripped 6 bases from V and 13 bases from J, with 13 bases between. This CDR3 is built from 10 residues. The germline V gene encodes CDR1 MNHEY and CDR2 SVGEGT.

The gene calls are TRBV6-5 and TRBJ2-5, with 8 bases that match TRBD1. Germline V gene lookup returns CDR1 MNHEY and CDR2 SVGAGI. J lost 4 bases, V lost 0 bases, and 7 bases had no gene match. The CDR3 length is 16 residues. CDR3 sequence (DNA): TGTGCCAGCAGTTACTCGATCCAGGGGGCTTTAGAGACCCAGTACTTC. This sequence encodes CASSYSIQGALETQYF.

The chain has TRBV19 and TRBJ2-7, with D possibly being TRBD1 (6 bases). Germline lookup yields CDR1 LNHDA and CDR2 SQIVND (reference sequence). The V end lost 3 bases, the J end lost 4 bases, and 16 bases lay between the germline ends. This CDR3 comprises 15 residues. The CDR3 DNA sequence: TGTGCCAGTAGTATCGGAACAGGGATAGGATACGAGCAGTACTTC. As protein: CASSIGTGIGYEQYF.

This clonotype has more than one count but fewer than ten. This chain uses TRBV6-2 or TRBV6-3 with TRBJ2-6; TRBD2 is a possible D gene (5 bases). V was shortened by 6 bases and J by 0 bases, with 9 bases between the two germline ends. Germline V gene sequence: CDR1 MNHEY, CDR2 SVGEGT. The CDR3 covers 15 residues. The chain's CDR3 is CASSLRDSGANVLTF. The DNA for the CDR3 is TGTGCCAGCAGCCTTCGGGACTCTGGGGCCAACGTCCTGACTTTC.

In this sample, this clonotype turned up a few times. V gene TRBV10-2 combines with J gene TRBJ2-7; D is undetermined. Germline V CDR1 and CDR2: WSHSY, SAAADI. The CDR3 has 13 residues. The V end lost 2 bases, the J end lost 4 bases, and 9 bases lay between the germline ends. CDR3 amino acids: CASSESSSYEQYF. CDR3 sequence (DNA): TGCGCCAGCAGTGAGAGTAGCTCTTACGAGCAGTACTTC.

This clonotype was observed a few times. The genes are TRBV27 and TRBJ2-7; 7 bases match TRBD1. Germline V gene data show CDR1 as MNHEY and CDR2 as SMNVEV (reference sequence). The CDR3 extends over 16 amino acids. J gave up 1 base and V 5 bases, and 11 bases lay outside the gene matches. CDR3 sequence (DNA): TGTGCCAGCAGTCCTGGATACCTGACAGGGTCCTACGAGCAGTACTTC. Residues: CASSPGYLTGSYEQYF.

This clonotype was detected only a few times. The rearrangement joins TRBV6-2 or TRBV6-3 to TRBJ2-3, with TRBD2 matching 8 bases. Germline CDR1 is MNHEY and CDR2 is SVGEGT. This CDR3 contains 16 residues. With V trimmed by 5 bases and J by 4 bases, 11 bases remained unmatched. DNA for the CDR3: TGTGCCAGCAGTCTTCAATTCGGGGGGGCAGCAGATACGCAGTATTTT. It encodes CASSLQFGGAADTQYF.

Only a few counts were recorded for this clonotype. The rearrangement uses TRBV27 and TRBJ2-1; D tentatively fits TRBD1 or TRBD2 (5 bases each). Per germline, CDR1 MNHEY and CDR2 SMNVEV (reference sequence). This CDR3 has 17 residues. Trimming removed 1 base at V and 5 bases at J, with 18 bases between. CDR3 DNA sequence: TGTGCCAGCAGTTTATGGGGCGGAAGGGTGGGGGACAATGAGCAGTTCTTC. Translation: CASSLWGGRVGDNEQFF.

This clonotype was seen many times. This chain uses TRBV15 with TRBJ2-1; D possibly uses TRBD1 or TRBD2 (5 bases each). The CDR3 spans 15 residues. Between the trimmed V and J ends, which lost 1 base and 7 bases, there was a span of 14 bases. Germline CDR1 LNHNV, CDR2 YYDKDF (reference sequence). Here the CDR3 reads CATSRGVVGGNEQFF. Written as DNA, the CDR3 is TGTGCCACCAGCAGAGGGGTTGTTGGGGGTAATGAGCAGTTCTTC.

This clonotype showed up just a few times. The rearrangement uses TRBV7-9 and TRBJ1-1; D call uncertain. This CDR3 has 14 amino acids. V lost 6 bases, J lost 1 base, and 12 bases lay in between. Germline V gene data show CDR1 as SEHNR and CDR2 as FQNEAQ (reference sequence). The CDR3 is CASSSTVENTEAFF. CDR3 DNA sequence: TGTGCCAGCAGTTCGACGGTGGAGAACACTGAAGCTTTCTTT.

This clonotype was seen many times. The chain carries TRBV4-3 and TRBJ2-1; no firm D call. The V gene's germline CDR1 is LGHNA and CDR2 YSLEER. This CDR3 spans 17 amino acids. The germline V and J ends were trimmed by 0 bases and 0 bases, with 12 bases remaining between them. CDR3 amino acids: CASSQDVTPSSYNEQFF. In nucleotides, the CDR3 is TGCGCCAGCAGCCAAGACGTTACGCCCAGCTCCTACAATGAGCAGTTCTTC.